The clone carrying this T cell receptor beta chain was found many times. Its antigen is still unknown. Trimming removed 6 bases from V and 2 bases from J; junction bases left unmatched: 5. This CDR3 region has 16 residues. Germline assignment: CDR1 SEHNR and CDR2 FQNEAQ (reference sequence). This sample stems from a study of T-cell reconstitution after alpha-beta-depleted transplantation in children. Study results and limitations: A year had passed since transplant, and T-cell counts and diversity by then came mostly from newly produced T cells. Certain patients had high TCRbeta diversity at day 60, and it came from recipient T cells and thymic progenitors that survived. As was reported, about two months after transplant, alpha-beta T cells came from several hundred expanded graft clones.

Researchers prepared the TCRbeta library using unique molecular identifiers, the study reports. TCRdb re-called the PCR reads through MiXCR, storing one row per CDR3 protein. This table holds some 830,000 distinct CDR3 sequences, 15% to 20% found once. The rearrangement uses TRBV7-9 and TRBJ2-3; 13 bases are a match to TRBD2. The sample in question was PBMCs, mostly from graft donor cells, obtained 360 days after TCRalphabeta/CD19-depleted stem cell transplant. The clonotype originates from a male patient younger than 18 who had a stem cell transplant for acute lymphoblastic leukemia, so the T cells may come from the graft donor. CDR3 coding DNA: TGTGCCAGCAGTCGACTAGCGGGAGGTCCCACAGATACGCAGTATTTT. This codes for CASSRLAGGPTDTQYF. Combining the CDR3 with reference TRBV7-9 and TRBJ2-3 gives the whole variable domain DTGVSQNPRHKITKRGQNVTFRCDPISEHNRLYWYRQTLGQGPEFLTYFQNEAQLEKSRLLSDRFSAERPKGSFSTLEIQRTEQGDSAMYLCASSRLAGGPTDTQYFGPGTRLTVL.